A few counts support the clone carrying this TCR beta chain. This sample is part of a study of identical twins. Each CDR3 protein gets one entry after TCRdb re-called the 5' RACE reads with MiXCR. The data show roughly 500,000 distinct CDR3 sequences, around 20% seen once. Losses at the gene ends were 3 bases for V and 0 bases for J; bases not matched to a gene: 8. This CDR3 is built from 16 residues. Per the germline V gene, CDR1 is SGHTA and CDR2 is FQGNSA. Another study also made use of these data, one on T cells expressing NK-cell markers.

The sequenced material came from CD4+ T cells sorted from blood. The rearrangement uses TRBV7-2 and TRBJ2-7, with 7 nucleotides matching TRBD2. The TCR originated in a woman between 18 and 29 years old in good health. The CDR3 spells CASSFAIAGSSYEQYF. In nucleotides, the CDR3 is TGTGCCAGCAGCTTCGCCATAGCGGGTAGCTCCTACGAGCAGTACTTC. Variable domain in full (rest from reference TRBV7-2 and TRBJ2-7): GAGVSQSPSNKVTEKGKDVELRCDPISGHTALYWYRQSLGQGLEFLIYFQGNSAPDKSGLPSDRFSAERTGGSVSTLTIQRTQQEDSAVYLCASSFAIAGSSYEQYFGPGTRLTVT.